This TCR beta chain stems from a study of shared clonotypes between healthy human individuals. Study observations and caveats: A reduction in generation probabilities was seen for non-shared clonotypes relative to those shared by all four donors. When naive CD4 clonotypes were compared across a handful of donors, around 4.6% were shared.

Comments on this clone: Its antigen is undetermined.

V was clipped by 5 bases and J by 4 bases, with 19 bases between them. The CDR3 contains 15 residues. Germline loops: CDR1 SGHNT, CDR2 YYREEE (reference sequence). DNA at 150 to 250 ng, about 30,000 T cell genomes, went into sorted-subset replicate PCRs. Sequenced by immunoSEQ multiplex PCR; TCRdb stores in-frame clones only, minus some. The table shows about 1.1 million clones, with 70% to 80% occurring only once. This rearrangement joins TRBV5-4 to TRBJ2-7; no definite D call. Sample: memory CD4+ T cells from PBMCs. Subset defined: CD45RA-negative fraction. This sequence was found in a man aged 18 to 30 in good health. Some clones in this sample may be carry-over from other donors' samples. CDR3 loop: CASRPDLMSGYEQYF. For the CDR3, the DNA is TGTGCCAGCAGGCCGGATCTGATGAGTGGGTACGAGCAGTACTTC.